This T cell receptor (beta chain) was recorded in a study of response to subunit inactivated influenza vaccine. CDR3 size: 15 residues. Germline V gene sequence: CDR1 SEHNR, CDR2 FQNEAQ (reference sequence). Trimming pared 3 bases from V and 1 base from J, leaving 12 bases between. Overall study results and limits: The authors proposed limited new T cell recruitment per seasonal influenza vaccination.

This clonotype occurred many times. The antigen remains unidentified. TCRdb reanalysed the RT-PCR reads using MiXCR and keeps one entry per CDR3 protein. The table records 550,000 to 800,000 distinct CDR3 sequences, roughly 13% of them present only once. J is TRBJ2-5 and V is TRBV7-9; the D is unclear. Sequenced material: PBMCs from blood, taken about 14 days before vaccination. This clonotype originated in a man between 45 and 60 years old who received an inactivated influenza vaccine. The CDR3 loop reads CASSFQASGQETQYF. The CDR3 DNA reads as TGTGCCAGCAGCTTCCAGGCCTCAGGCCAAGAGACCCAGTACTTC.